The present T cell receptor beta chain was sequenced within a study of cytomegalovirus exposure and HLA in healthy donors. The V gene's germline CDR1 is KGHSH and CDR2 LQKENI. J was trimmed by 1 base and V by 2 bases; bases with no gene match: 8. The CDR3 is made up of 17 amino acids. Only in-frame clones appear in the TCRdb table, and some are missing; sequencing was by immunoSEQ multiplex PCR. The sample contains around 220,000 clones, approximately 88% of which appear only once. The clonotype was recovered from a woman in her 30s in good health and CMV-seropositive. Material: PBMCs. J is TRBJ1-1 and V is TRBV18; TRBD1 agrees at 9 bases. The CDR3 DNA reads as TGTGCCAGCTCACCAAAGTGGGGGACAGGGAGGAACACTGAAGCTTTCTTT. It codes for CASSPKWGTGRNTEAFF.